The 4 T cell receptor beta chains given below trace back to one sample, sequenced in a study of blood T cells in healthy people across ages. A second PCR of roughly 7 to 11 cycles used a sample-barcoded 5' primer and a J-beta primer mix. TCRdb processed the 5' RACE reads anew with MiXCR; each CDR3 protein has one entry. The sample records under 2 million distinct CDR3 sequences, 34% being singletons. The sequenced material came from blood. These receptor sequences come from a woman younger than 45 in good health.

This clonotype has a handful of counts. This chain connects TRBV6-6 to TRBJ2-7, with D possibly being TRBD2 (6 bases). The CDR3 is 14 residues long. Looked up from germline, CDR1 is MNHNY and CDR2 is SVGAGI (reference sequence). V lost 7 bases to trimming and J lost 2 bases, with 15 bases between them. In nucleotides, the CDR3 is TGTGCCAGCACCCAAGGGGCGGGGCCCTACGAGCAGTACTTC. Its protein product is CASTQGAGPYEQYF.

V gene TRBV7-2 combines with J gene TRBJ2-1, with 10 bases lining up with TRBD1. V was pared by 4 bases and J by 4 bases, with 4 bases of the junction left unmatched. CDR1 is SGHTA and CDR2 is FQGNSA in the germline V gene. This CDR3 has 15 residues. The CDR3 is CASSYRDRGYNEQFF. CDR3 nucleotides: TGTGCCAGCAGCTACCGGGACAGGGGTTACAATGAGCAGTTCTTC.

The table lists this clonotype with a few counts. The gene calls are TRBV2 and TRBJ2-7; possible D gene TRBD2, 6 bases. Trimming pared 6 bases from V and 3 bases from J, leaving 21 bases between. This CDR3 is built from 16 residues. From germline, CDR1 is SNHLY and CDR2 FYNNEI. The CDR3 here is CASSGGTGTRYYEQYF. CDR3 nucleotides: TGTGCCAGCAGCGGGGGAACCGGGACGAGATACTACGAGCAGTACTTC.

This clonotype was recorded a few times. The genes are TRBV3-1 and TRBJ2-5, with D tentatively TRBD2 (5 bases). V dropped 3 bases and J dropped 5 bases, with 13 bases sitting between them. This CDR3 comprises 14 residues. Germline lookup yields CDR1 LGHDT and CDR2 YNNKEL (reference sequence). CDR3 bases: TGTGCCAGCAGCCAGCGGGCTAGGGCGGAGACCCAGTACTTC. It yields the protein CASSQRARAETQYF.